Below, 3 T cell receptor beta chains from the same sample are listed, as sequenced in a study of identical twins. One entry per CDR3 protein, called by TCRdb with MiXCR from the 5' RACE reads. The sample contains fewer than 650,000 distinct CDR3 sequences, roughly 9.9% of which appear only once. Separately, the same data were catalogued under a study of yellow fever vaccine responses in identical twins.

The sample taken for sequencing was PBMCs. Source of these receptors: a woman under 30 in good health.

This clonotype was counted a few times. This chain uses TRBV28 with TRBJ2-1, with D hard to call. Germline-derived CDR1 and CDR2 are MDHEN and SYDVKM. The CDR3 extends over 11 amino acids. V lost 8 bases, J lost 7 bases, and 9 bases lay in between. CDR3 nucleotides: TGTGCCAGCCGCTCGGCTAATGAGCAGTTCTTC. Protein: CASRSANEQFF.

This sequence joins TRBV20-1 and TRBJ2-5; possibly TRBD1 for D (6 bases). This CDR3 contains 14 residues. Germline V gene data show CDR1 as DFQATT and CDR2 as SNEGSKA (reference sequence). The ends were cut back, 6 bases at V and 1 base at J, with 15 bases in the middle. The CDR3 nucleotides read TGCAGTGCCCTGATCTTACAGGGCCAAGAGACCCAGTACTTC. The encoded protein is CSALILQGQETQYF.

This clonotype occurred many times. V usage is TRBV7-8 and J usage is TRBJ2-2; D gene ambiguous. The CDR3 is 11 residues long. V was trimmed by 7 bases and J by 7 bases, leaving 7 bases between them. Germline loops: CDR1 SGHVS, CDR2 FQNEAQ. The CDR3 region has the DNA TGTGCCAGCATCTTTATCGGGGAGCTGTTTTTT. Translating it yields CASIFIGELFF.